Listed below are T cell receptor beta chains from one sample, sequenced in a study of T-cell memory formation after mild COVID-19. TCRdb reanalysed the 5' RACE reads using MiXCR and keeps one entry per CDR3 protein. This table has roughly 400,000 distinct CDR3 sequences, approximately 18% appearing once. The source material was PBMCs or a T cell subset sorted from them (not recorded which). These receptors were taken from a young man who had mild COVID-19 (a few samples of this study predate the infection). Cell type and time point are not known. Each CDR3 is given with its conserved first and last residue. The D gene is left open where the match is weak. Clone sizes are given selectively: once, few, many, or a class where the clone is expanded.

j_call: TRBJ2-3
cdr3_length: 16
v_call: TRBV12-3/TRBV12-4
d_call: TRBD2
clone_size: NA
cdr3_aa: CASSPTLAGGARTQYF
cdr3_nt: TGTGCCAGCAGTCCGACACTAGCGGGCGGGGCGCGTACGCAGTATTTT

j_call: TRBJ2-1
cdr3_length: 13
v_call: TRBV2
d_call: NA
clone_size: few
cdr3_aa: CASSENSPNEQFF
cdr3_nt: TGTGCCAGCAGTGAAAATAGCCCGAATGAGCAGTTCTTC

j_call: TRBJ2-3
cdr3_length: 16
v_call: TRBV4-3
d_call: NA
clone_size: NA
cdr3_aa: CASSQLARGSTDTQYF
cdr3_nt: TGCGCCAGCAGCCAACTTGCCAGGGGTAGCACAGATACGCAGTATTTT

j_call: TRBJ2-7
cdr3_length: 16
v_call: TRBV20-1
d_call: NA
clone_size: NA
cdr3_aa: CSARDEAKSWAYEQYF
cdr3_nt: TGCAGTGCTAGAGATGAGGCGAAGTCCTGGGCGTACGAGCAGTACTTC

j_call: TRBJ2-1
cdr3_length: 12
v_call: TRBV2
d_call: NA
clone_size: few
cdr3_aa: CASSEYVQGQFF
cdr3_nt: TGTGCCAGCAGTGAATACGTGCAGGGGCAGTTCTTC

j_call: TRBJ2-6
cdr3_length: 16
v_call: TRBV27
d_call: NA
clone_size: few
cdr3_aa: CASRRGGPSGANVLTF
cdr3_nt: TGTGCCAGCAGGAGGGGGGGCCCCTCCGGGGCCAACGTCCTGACTTTC

j_call: TRBJ1-1
cdr3_length: 14
v_call: TRBV6-1
d_call: TRBD1
clone_size: few
cdr3_aa: CASSDPTGGTEAFF
cdr3_nt: TGTGCCAGCAGCGACCCGACAGGGGGCACTGAAGCTTTCTTT

j_call: TRBJ1-3
cdr3_length: 15
v_call: TRBV7-2
d_call: NA
clone_size: few
cdr3_aa: CASSDPQGPGNTIYF
cdr3_nt: TGTGCCAGCAGCGACCCGCAGGGACCTGGAAACACCATATATTTT

j_call: TRBJ2-2
cdr3_length: 15
v_call: TRBV28
d_call: TRBD2
clone_size: NA
cdr3_aa: CASSWELAGTGELFF
cdr3_nt: TGTGCCAGCAGTTGGGAACTAGCGGGGACCGGGGAGCTGTTTTTT

j_call: TRBJ1-2
cdr3_length: 18
v_call: TRBV6-1
d_call: NA
clone_size: few
cdr3_aa: CASSAQPHEDSPNYGYTF
cdr3_nt: TGTGCCAGCAGTGCCCAACCCCATGAGGACAGTCCTAACTATGGCTACACCTTC

j_call: TRBJ2-5
cdr3_length: 15
v_call: TRBV6-2/TRBV6-3
d_call: NA
clone_size: many
cdr3_aa: CASSYPRQFGETQYF
cdr3_nt: TGTGCCAGCAGTTACCCAAGACAATTCGGGGAGACCCAGTACTTC

j_call: TRBJ2-3
cdr3_length: 13
v_call: TRBV29-1
d_call: NA
clone_size: NA
cdr3_aa: CSVVGDPTDTQYF
cdr3_nt: TGCAGCGTTGTAGGGGACCCCACAGATACGCAGTATTTT

j_call: TRBJ2-7
cdr3_length: 14
v_call: TRBV4-2
d_call: NA
clone_size: NA
cdr3_aa: CASSYIRDTYEQYF
cdr3_nt: TGTGCCAGCAGCTACATCCGGGACACCTACGAGCAGTACTTC

j_call: TRBJ2-1
cdr3_length: 12
v_call: TRBV9
d_call: NA
clone_size: NA
cdr3_aa: CASSRLVGEQFF
cdr3_nt: TGTGCCAGCAGCCGGCTGGTGGGTGAGCAGTTCTTC

j_call: TRBJ2-3
cdr3_length: 15
v_call: TRBV6-5
d_call: NA
clone_size: NA
cdr3_aa: CASSGQGHASDTQYF
cdr3_nt: TGTGCCAGCAGTGGGCAGGGGCATGCATCAGATACGCAGTATTTT

j_call: TRBJ1-1
cdr3_length: 14
v_call: TRBV7-9
d_call: NA
clone_size: NA
cdr3_aa: CASSSNDKNTEAFF
cdr3_nt: TGTGCCAGCAGCTCAAACGACAAGAACACTGAAGCTTTCTTT

j_call: TRBJ1-5
cdr3_length: 16
v_call: TRBV7-4
d_call: NA
clone_size: few
cdr3_aa: CASSFRGGDSNQPQHF
cdr3_nt: TGTGCCAGCAGCTTTCGCGGGGGGGATAGCAATCAGCCCCAGCATTTT

j_call: TRBJ1-2
cdr3_length: 13
v_call: TRBV7-9
d_call: NA
clone_size: NA
cdr3_aa: CASSLGMDYGYTF
cdr3_nt: TGTGCCAGCAGCTTGGGTATGGACTATGGCTACACCTTC

j_call: TRBJ1-2
cdr3_length: 13
v_call: TRBV5-5
d_call: NA
clone_size: NA
cdr3_aa: CASRLGDNYGYTF
cdr3_nt: TGTGCCAGCAGGCTGGGAGATAACTATGGCTACACCTTC

j_call: TRBJ1-5
cdr3_length: 14
v_call: TRBV2
d_call: NA
clone_size: NA
cdr3_aa: CASSGRPLDQPQHF
cdr3_nt: TGTGCCAGCAGTGGAAGACCGCTAGATCAGCCCCAGCATTTT

j_call: TRBJ2-5
cdr3_length: 11
v_call: TRBV5-1
d_call: NA
clone_size: NA
cdr3_aa: CASSLKETQYF
cdr3_nt: TGCGCCAGCAGCTTGAAGGAGACCCAGTACTTC

j_call: TRBJ1-1
cdr3_length: 14
v_call: TRBV4-3
d_call: TRBD1
clone_size: NA
cdr3_aa: CASSQETGVKEAFF
cdr3_nt: TGCGCCAGCAGCCAAGAGACAGGGGTGAAAGAAGCTTTCTTT

j_call: TRBJ2-2
cdr3_length: 16
v_call: TRBV2
d_call: NA
clone_size: few
cdr3_aa: CASRGAEGHNTGELFF
cdr3_nt: TGTGCCAGCAGGGGGGCCGAAGGACATAACACCGGGGAGCTGTTTTTT

j_call: TRBJ2-2
cdr3_length: 13
v_call: TRBV5-1
d_call: NA
clone_size: many
cdr3_aa: CASSLDNTGELFF
cdr3_nt: TGCGCCAGCAGCTTGGACAACACCGGGGAGCTGTTTTTT

j_call: TRBJ1-1
cdr3_length: 13
v_call: TRBV6-6
d_call: NA
clone_size: NA
cdr3_aa: CASSYPTGSGAFF
cdr3_nt: TGTGCCAGCAGTTACCCGACCGGGAGTGGAGCTTTCTTT

j_call: TRBJ1-2
cdr3_length: 14
v_call: TRBV29-1
d_call: TRBD1
clone_size: few
cdr3_aa: CSVVEGAVRYGYTF
cdr3_nt: TGCAGCGTTGTCGAGGGGGCGGTGAGGTATGGCTACACCTTC

j_call: TRBJ2-5
cdr3_length: 15
v_call: TRBV5-5
d_call: NA
clone_size: few
cdr3_aa: CASSFAPGGEKTQYF
cdr3_nt: TGTGCCAGCAGCTTCGCTCCGGGCGGTGAGAAGACCCAGTACTTC

j_call: TRBJ1-6
cdr3_length: 13
v_call: TRBV4-2
d_call: NA
clone_size: few
cdr3_aa: CASSQEPGSPLHF
cdr3_nt: TGTGCCAGCAGCCAAGAACCCGGGTCACCCCTCCACTTT

j_call: TRBJ2-5
cdr3_length: 14
v_call: TRBV3-1
d_call: NA
clone_size: NA
cdr3_aa: CASSQVGEAETQYF
cdr3_nt: TGTGCCAGCAGCCAAGTGGGGGAAGCGGAGACCCAGTACTTC

j_call: TRBJ2-2
cdr3_length: 14
v_call: TRBV19
d_call: NA
clone_size: NA
cdr3_aa: CASSIPGRTGELFF
cdr3_nt: TGTGCCAGTAGTATCCCCGGGCGGACCGGGGAGCTGTTTTTT

j_call: TRBJ2-3
cdr3_length: 18
v_call: TRBV6-5
d_call: TRBD2
clone_size: NA
cdr3_aa: CASSYSMGSGGRADTQYF
cdr3_nt: TGTGCCAGCAGTTACTCGATGGGTAGCGGGGGTCGCGCAGATACGCAGTATTTT

j_call: TRBJ1-2
cdr3_length: 13
v_call: TRBV28
d_call: NA
clone_size: NA
cdr3_aa: CASSFKGFGGYTF
cdr3_nt: TGTGCCAGCAGTTTCAAAGGGTTTGGCGGCTACACCTTC

j_call: TRBJ1-1
cdr3_length: 12
v_call: TRBV7-2
d_call: NA
clone_size: NA
cdr3_aa: CASSYMGREAFF
cdr3_nt: TGTGCCAGCAGCTACATGGGCAGGGAAGCTTTCTTT

j_call: TRBJ2-1
cdr3_length: 14
v_call: TRBV29-1
d_call: NA
clone_size: NA
cdr3_aa: CSVEGREEVGEQFF
cdr3_nt: TGCAGCGTTGAGGGGAGAGAAGAAGTAGGTGAGCAGTTCTTC

j_call: TRBJ1-2
cdr3_length: 12
v_call: TRBV6-2/TRBV6-3
d_call: TRBD1
clone_size: many
cdr3_aa: CASSYLRGSYTF
cdr3_nt: TGTGCCAGCAGTTACCTCAGGGGGAGCTACACCTTC

j_call: TRBJ2-3
cdr3_length: 15
v_call: TRBV7-2
d_call: NA
clone_size: NA
cdr3_aa: CASSSQTVPTDTQYF
cdr3_nt: TGTGCCAGCAGCTCCCAGACGGTCCCCACAGATACGCAGTATTTT

j_call: TRBJ2-5
cdr3_length: 13
v_call: TRBV5-4
d_call: NA
clone_size: many
cdr3_aa: CASSFPDQETQYF
cdr3_nt: TGTGCCAGCAGCTTCCCGGATCAAGAGACCCAGTACTTC

j_call: TRBJ1-6
cdr3_length: 15
v_call: TRBV6-6
d_call: TRBD1
clone_size: NA
cdr3_aa: CASSYRGQGGSPLHF
cdr3_nt: TGTGCCAGCAGTTACAGGGGGCAGGGAGGTTCACCCCTCCACTTT

j_call: TRBJ1-5
cdr3_length: 14
v_call: TRBV18
d_call: NA
clone_size: NA
cdr3_aa: CASSPSGTNQPQHF
cdr3_nt: TGTGCCAGCTCACCGTCCGGCACCAATCAGCCCCAGCATTTT

j_call: TRBJ1-1
cdr3_length: 12
v_call: TRBV10-3
d_call: NA
clone_size: few
cdr3_aa: CAISTTSSEAFF
cdr3_nt: TGTGCCATCAGTACGACAAGTTCTGAAGCTTTCTTT

j_call: TRBJ2-3
cdr3_length: 16
v_call: TRBV5-1
d_call: TRBD2
clone_size: many
cdr3_aa: CASSLVLAALTDTQYF
cdr3_nt: TGCGCCAGCAGCTTGGTACTAGCGGCCCTCACAGATACGCAGTATTTT

j_call: TRBJ2-2
cdr3_length: 17
v_call: TRBV20-1
d_call: TRBD2
clone_size: NA
cdr3_aa: CSAPGTSGGAGTGELFF
cdr3_nt: TGCAGTGCTCCCGGGACTAGCGGGGGGGCTGGTACCGGGGAGCTGTTTTTT

j_call: TRBJ1-6
cdr3_length: 15
v_call: TRBV4-3
d_call: NA
clone_size: many
cdr3_aa: CASSQLNGGGSPLHF
cdr3_nt: TGCGCCAGCAGCCAACTAAATGGGGGCGGATCACCCCTCCACTTT

j_call: TRBJ2-1
cdr3_length: 16
v_call: TRBV6-2/TRBV6-3
d_call: NA
clone_size: NA
cdr3_aa: CASSYPGQVNYNEQFF
cdr3_nt: TGTGCCAGCAGTTACCCCGGTCAGGTAAACTACAATGAGCAGTTCTTC

j_call: TRBJ1-2
cdr3_length: 14
v_call: TRBV4-3
d_call: TRBD1
clone_size: NA
cdr3_aa: CASSQDRGPFGYTF
cdr3_nt: TGCGCCAGCAGCCAAGACAGGGGGCCTTTCGGCTACACCTTC

j_call: TRBJ2-1
cdr3_length: 16
v_call: TRBV7-8
d_call: TRBD2
clone_size: few
cdr3_aa: CASSLASGGLWNEQFF
cdr3_nt: TGTGCCAGCAGCTTAGCTAGCGGGGGCCTCTGGAATGAGCAGTTCTTC

j_call: TRBJ2-3
cdr3_length: 14
v_call: TRBV11-1
d_call: TRBD2
clone_size: few
cdr3_aa: CASGRGGGTDTQYF
cdr3_nt: TGTGCCAGCGGGAGGGGAGGAGGCACAGATACGCAGTATTTT

j_call: TRBJ1-6
cdr3_length: 14
v_call: TRBV20-1
d_call: TRBD1
clone_size: NA
cdr3_aa: CSASAGGYNSPLHF
cdr3_nt: TGCAGTGCTAGCGCAGGGGGCTATAATTCACCCCTCCACTTT

j_call: TRBJ2-5
cdr3_length: 13
v_call: TRBV6-1
d_call: NA
clone_size: few
cdr3_aa: CASSDPMTETQYF
cdr3_nt: TGTGCCAGCAGTGATCCTATGACCGAGACCCAGTACTTC

j_call: TRBJ2-5
cdr3_length: 15
v_call: TRBV24-1
d_call: NA
clone_size: few
cdr3_aa: CATSDPGTATGTQYF
cdr3_nt: TGTGCCACCAGTGACCCCGGGACGGCGACGGGGACCCAGTACTTC